This T cell receptor (beta chain) is from a study of T cells in Graves' hyperthyroidism and ophthalmopathy. The table lists this clonotype with a count of one. The CDR3 sequence is 17 residues long. Trimming removed 6 bases at V and 3 bases at J, with 21 bases between. CDR1 LNHDA and CDR2 SQIVND come from the germline V gene (reference sequence). There were TCR beta CDR3 regions amplified from RNA transcripts. HTBI primers were employed in a first-round RT-PCR of the TCR CDR3. A single record per CDR3 protein comes from TCRdb applying MiXCR to the multiplex PCR reads. The sample comprises 650,000 to 700,000 distinct CDR3 sequences, about 18% of which are singletons, and less than 20% rests with the top ten.

The sample comprised blood. The sequence was collected from a man aged 50-60 years with Graves' hyperthyroidism. This rearrangement joins TRBV19 to TRBJ1-5; perhaps TRBD1 as D (5 bases). The CDR3 here is CASSRTGIREVNQPQHF. The CDR3 nucleotides are TGTGCCAGTAGCCGAACGGGTATCAGGGAAGTCAATCAGCCCCAGCATTTT.